This is a list of T cell receptor beta chains from one sample in a study of cytomegalovirus exposure and HLA in healthy donors. The method was immunoSEQ multiplex PCR; TCRdb's version includes in-frame clones alone and lacks a portion of them. The data contain 210,000 or so clones, around nine tenths of them singletons. The specimen was PBMCs. The origin of the receptors is a woman in her late teens or twenties in good health and CMV-seronegative. Each CDR3 is given with its conserved first and last residue. D genes are given only for firm matches. Expanded clones get a size class; other rows say once, few or many, or leave the size out.

TGTGCCAGTAGTATGAGGTTATTAGATACGCAGTATTTT | CASSMRLLDTQYF | . | TRBJ2-3 | . | TRBV19
TGTGCCAGCAGTTTCGCGGGGTATAGCAATCAGCCCCAGCATTTT | CASSFAGYSNQPQHF | . | TRBJ1-5 | . | TRBV28
TGTGCCAGCAGTTCCGGGACTAGCGTCACCGGGGAGCTGTTTTTT | CASSSGTSVTGELFF | . | TRBJ2-2 | TRBD2 | TRBV28
TGCAGCGTAGGGGGGGGGTGGATTGGAGCGGGAGGCTACGAGCAGTACTTC | CSVGGGWIGAGGYEQYF | . | TRBJ2-7 | TRBD2 | TRBV29-1
TGTGCCAGCAGTGAAGCGCGGGGGGTCTTAAACACTGAAGCTTTCTTT | CASSEARGVLNTEAFF | once | TRBJ1-1 | . | TRBV6-1
TGCGCCAGCAGCCCTTTCCCAGGCTCGTACTACGAGCAGTACTTC | CASSPFPGSYYEQYF | . | TRBJ2-7 | . | TRBV4-1
TGTGCCAGCAGTCGGGACTACAATGAGCAGTTCTTC | CASSRDYNEQFF | . | TRBJ2-1 | . | TRBV2
TGTGCCAGCAGTACCATTTTCGCAGGTGGCGGGACCTTTCAAGAGACCCAGTACTTC | CASSTIFAGGGTFQETQYF | . | TRBJ2-5 | . | TRBV27
TGTGCCAGCAGTTTAGCGGGAGATTCCTACGAGCAGTACTTC | CASSLAGDSYEQYF | . | TRBJ2-7 | TRBD2 | TRBV27
TGTGCCAGCAGTATGGGGGGTAGTCGTGTGGGCTACACCTTC | CASSMGGSRVGYTF | . | TRBJ1-2 | . | TRBV28
TGTGCCTGGGGGAGGGGGGGTTTTAGCGAGCAGTACTTC | CAWGRGGFSEQYF | once | TRBJ2-7 | . | TRBV30
TGTGCCAGCAGACCCGACAGGGTTTCTGGAAACACCATATATTTT | CASRPDRVSGNTIYF | few | TRBJ1-3 | TRBD1 | TRBV6-5
TGTGCCAGCACCTCCCGGGGGGATACGCAGTATTTT | CASTSRGDTQYF | . | TRBJ2-3 | . | TRBV28
TGTGCCAGTAGCGATGGGACAGGGTCCTTTGGCTACACCTTC | CASSDGTGSFGYTF | few | TRBJ1-2 | TRBD1 | TRBV19
TGTGCCAGCAGTTTATCCGGGACTAGCGAAGTTCCCTACGAGCAGTACTTC | CASSLSGTSEVPYEQYF | . | TRBJ2-7 | TRBD2 | TRBV27
TGTGCCAGCAGGCGGGGAGGGCTTAATGAAAAACTGTTTTTT | CASRRGGLNEKLFF | . | TRBJ1-4 | . | TRBV6-1
TGTGCCAGCAGCTTAGGAGGGATAGGCACTGAAGCTTTCTTT | CASSLGGIGTEAFF | . | TRBJ1-1 | . | TRBV7-2
TGTGCCAGTAAGACCCTAGGGGTCGGCTATGGCTACACCTTC | CASKTLGVGYGYTF | . | TRBJ1-2 | . | TRBV27
TGTGCCAGCAGCTCTCGACAGGGCTACAATGAGCAGTTCTTC | CASSSRQGYNEQFF | . | TRBJ2-1 | TRBD1 | TRBV7-2
TGTGCCAGCAGCTTGGGGGCGGGAGTCTCTTACAATGAGCAGTTCTTC | CASSLGAGVSYNEQFF | . | TRBJ2-1 | TRBD2 | TRBV5-4
TGTGCCAGCAGTTCGGGACTAGCGGGAGTTGGCGAGCAGTACTTC | CASSSGLAGVGEQYF | . | TRBJ2-7 | TRBD2 | TRBV27
TGTGCCTGGAGTTTAGGAGCCCCTACTGAAGCTTTCTTT | CAWSLGAPTEAFF | few | TRBJ1-1 | . | TRBV30
TGTGCCAGCAGTTACGTAACGGGAGTGAGTGATACGCAGTATTTT | CASSYVTGVSDTQYF | . | TRBJ2-3 | . | TRBV6-6
TGTGCCAGCAGCTTACAACCGGGACTAGAAGGGGAGACCCAGTACTTC | CASSLQPGLEGETQYF | once | TRBJ2-5 | TRBD2 | TRBV7-2
TGTGCCAGCAGTGAGAACAGGGTCCCGGGAGAGACCCAGTACTTC | CASSENRVPGETQYF | . | TRBJ2-5 | . | TRBV6-1
TGTGCCAGCAGACCGGACAGGGGTTCTGAAGCTTTCTTT | CASRPDRGSEAFF | . | TRBJ1-1 | TRBD1 | TRBV5-4
TGTGCCAGCAGCTTAAAAGCGGGAGAGGGTGAGCAGTTCTTC | CASSLKAGEGEQFF | . | TRBJ2-1 | TRBD2 | TRBV7-2
TGTGCCAGCAGCTCGGTACGTCTCGACTACCCCAATGAGCAGTTCTTC | CASSSVRLDYPNEQFF | . | TRBJ2-1 | . | TRBV7-9
TGTGCCAGCAGCCCTATCTTCGGACTAGCCAAAAACATTCAGTACTTC | CASSPIFGLAKNIQYF | . | TRBJ2-4 | . | TRBV2
TGTGCCAGCAGCCCTCGGAGCTCCTACGAGCAGTACTTC | CASSPRSSYEQYF | . | TRBJ2-7 | . | TRBV27
TGTGCTAGCAGCTTAGGGCAGGGCCTTGAGAGCAATCAGCCCCAGCATTTT | CASSLGQGLESNQPQHF | . | TRBJ1-5 | . | TRBV7-7
TGTGCCAGCAGTGAAAGTCTAGCGGGTTACTACGAGCAGTACTTC | CASSESLAGYYEQYF | . | TRBJ2-7 | TRBD2 | TRBV2
TGCGCCAGCAGCTCACCAATCCCAGGGATAGAGACCCAGTACTTC | CASSSPIPGIETQYF | . | TRBJ2-5 | . | TRBV5-1
TGTGCCAGCAGCGGGACAGGAGACACCGGGGAGCTGTTTTTT | CASSGTGDTGELFF | . | TRBJ2-2 | TRBD1 | TRBV25-1
TGTGCCAGCAGCTTATATGGGGCGCGGAAGGAAAACACCATATATTTT | CASSLYGARKENTIYF | . | TRBJ1-3 | . | TRBV13
TGTGCCAGCAGTGAAAGACGGGTGTCCGCGAACACTGAAGCTTTCTTT | CASSERRVSANTEAFF | . | TRBJ1-1 | . | TRBV6-1
TGCAGCGTAAGGGACAGGGATGTTTTCACCGGGGAGCTGTTTTTT | CSVRDRDVFTGELFF | . | TRBJ2-2 | TRBD1 | TRBV29-1
TGCGCCAGCAGCCAAGCCCAGGGGAATGAGCAGTTCTTC | CASSQAQGNEQFF | . | TRBJ2-1 | . | TRBV4-1
TGTGCCAGCAGCCCCGGGACTAGTAAAGGCAATGAGCAGTTCTTC | CASSPGTSKGNEQFF | many | TRBJ2-1 | TRBD2 | TRBV6-6
TGTGCCTGGAGATCCCAGGGAAATGGGCAGCCCCAGCATTTT | CAWRSQGNGQPQHF | . | TRBJ1-5 | . | TRBV30
TGTGCTAGCAGCCAGGACAGGGCTGGGGAGCAGTTCTTC | CASSQDRAGEQFF | . | TRBJ2-1 | TRBD1 | TRBV7-7
TGTGCCAATATCGCCGGGACAGGGTCCTACAATGAGCAGTTCTTC | CANIAGTGSYNEQFF | . | TRBJ2-1 | TRBD1 | TRBV19
TGTGCCAGCAGCCTAGTCAGGGGATACGAGCAGTACTTC | CASSLVRGYEQYF | . | TRBJ2-7 | . | TRBV11-2
TGTGCCAGCAAGTCGGGACTAGCGGGGAACAATGAGCAGTTCTTC | CASKSGLAGNNEQFF | . | TRBJ2-1 | TRBD2 | TRBV27
TGTGCCAGCAGCTTAGGAGGAGGGAACACTGAAGCTTTCTTT | CASSLGGGNTEAFF | . | TRBJ1-1 | . | TRBV11-2
TGTGCCAGTAGCCTGGACAGCTACGAGCAGTACTTC | CASSLDSYEQYF | . | TRBJ2-7 | . | TRBV19
TGTGCCAGCCGGTCGAGGGCGGGACTAAGCCTCTACGAGCAGTACTTC | CASRSRAGLSLYEQYF | few | TRBJ2-7 | TRBD2 | TRBV11-2
TGTGCCAGCAGCTCGTACACAGATACGCAGTATTTT | CASSSYTDTQYF | . | TRBJ2-3 | . | TRBV5-6
TGTGCCAGCGCCTTGACAGGTTCGAACTATGGCTACACCTTC | CASALTGSNYGYTF | once | TRBJ1-2 | . | TRBV28
TGTGCCAGCAGCCCGGCAGGCGGGAGCTCCTACGAGCAGTACTTC | CASSPAGGSSYEQYF | . | TRBJ2-7 | TRBD2 | TRBV7-2